Listed below are T cell receptor beta chains from one sample, sequenced in a study of T cell responses to AZD1222 COVID-19 vaccine. Generated by immunoSEQ multiplex PCR, the TCRdb table keeps only in-frame clones and is missing some. The data show under 150,000 clones, with about 90% seen just once and about a tenth held by the top ten. The material was peripheral blood, obtained 28 days after the second AZD1222 dose. Source of these receptors: an adult who received the AZD1222 COVID-19 vaccine. CDR3s include the opening cysteine and the closing phenylalanine or tryptophan. The D gene is left open where the match is weak. Expanded clones are given a class, and other clones once, few, many or no size at all.

D: TRBD2
V: TRBV28
size: once
J: TRBJ2-1
DNA: TGTGCCAGCAGTCTGGGACTAGCGGGGGCCAATGAGCAGTTCTTC
CDR3: CASSLGLAGANEQFF

D: -
V: TRBV12-5
size: -
J: TRBJ1-3
DNA: TGTGCTAGTGGTTCTTTGTCGGGGTCACCTCGGAACACCATATATTTT
CDR3: CASGSLSGSPRNTIYF

D: -
V: TRBV5-8
size: -
J: TRBJ1-6
DNA: TGTGCCAGCACCGCTTATGAGTATTCACCCCTCCACTTT
CDR3: CASTAYEYSPLHF

D: -
V: TRBV27
size: -
J: TRBJ1-2
DNA: TGTGCCAGCAGTTTAACCCATTTGCCTAGGAGTAGGGGCTACACCTTC
CDR3: CASSLTHLPRSRGYTF

D: -
V: TRBV28
size: -
J: TRBJ1-5
DNA: TGTGCCAGCAGTTTCTTAAGATCATACAATCAGCCCCAGCATTTT
CDR3: CASSFLRSYNQPQHF

D: -
V: TRBV28
size: once
J: TRBJ1-4
DNA: TGTGCCAGCAGTTTTGGGCAGGGGAATGAAAAACTGTTTTTT
CDR3: CASSFGQGNEKLFF

D: -
V: TRBV5-6
size: -
J: TRBJ2-6
DNA: TGTGCCAGCAGGATCCACTCTGGGGCCAACGTCCTGACTTTC
CDR3: CASRIHSGANVLTF

D: -
V: TRBV28
size: -
J: TRBJ2-7
DNA: TGTGCCAGCAGTTTCACAGGGTCCTCCTACGAGCAGTACTTC
CDR3: CASSFTGSSYEQYF

D: TRBD1
V: TRBV19
size: -
J: TRBJ2-7
DNA: TGTGCCAGTAGCCCCGGGACAGGACTTACCTACGAGCAGTACTTC
CDR3: CASSPGTGLTYEQYF

D: -
V: TRBV6-4
size: -
J: TRBJ2-5
DNA: TGTGCCAGCAGCATTCACGACGGAATCCAAGAGACCCAGTACTTC
CDR3: CASSIHDGIQETQYF

D: TRBD1
V: TRBV10-1
size: -
J: TRBJ2-1
DNA: TGCGCCAGCAGAGCCGGGACAGGGGCATACAATGAGCAGTTCTTC
CDR3: CASRAGTGAYNEQFF

D: TRBD2
V: TRBV24-1
size: -
J: TRBJ2-2
DNA: TGTGCCACCAGTGACCTCTTGAGGGGGCGCGGGAGGGCCGGGGAGCTGTTTTTT
CDR3: CATSDLLRGRGRAGELFF

D: TRBD2
V: TRBV7-2
size: -
J: TRBJ2-5
DNA: TGTGCCAGCAGCTTAGCGCCGGTTAGCGGGGGGGAGACCCAGTACTTC
CDR3: CASSLAPVSGGETQYF

D: -
V: TRBV25-1
size: -
J: TRBJ2-2
DNA: TGTGCCAGCAGTGACCCGGGGGGCCGGGAGCTGTTTTTT
CDR3: CASSDPGGRELFF